This section outlines one TCR beta chain sequence together with its context. The V gene's germline CDR1 is SGDLS and CDR2 YYNGEE. Between the trimmed V and J ends, which lost 3 bases and 3 bases, there was a span of 12 bases. CDR3 length: 14 amino acids. Generated by immunoSEQ multiplex PCR, the TCRdb table keeps only in-frame clones and is missing some. The sample has about 130,000 clones, approximately 80% seen once. The record originates from a study of blood T cell repertoires in COVID-19. The sequencing sample was made of peripheral blood. This chain uses TRBV9 with TRBJ1-2; D is uncertain. The sequence came from a man in his forties or fifties with active or convalescent COVID-19. CDR3 DNA sequence: TGTGCCAGCAGCGCCAATGGGCGGGACTATGGCTACACCTTC. As protein: CASSANGRDYGYTF.